This T cell receptor beta chain was identified during a study of blood T cell repertoires in COVID-19. Study at large: Sites in the United States, Italy and Spain provided acute and convalescent COVID-19 samples. In each case, the material was cDNA or gDNA derived from T cells, B-cell-depleted T cells, or PBMCs.

The CDR3 extends over 15 amino acids. V shed 6 bases, J shed 3 bases, and the junction held 4 bases outside the gene matches. Germline CDR1 is MDHEN and CDR2 is SYDVKM. In the original analysis: Reference gene primers were amplified, and this amplification served to estimate nucleated cell counts. The assay was immunoSEQ multiplex PCR, and TCRdb's table has in-frame clones only and misses some. V, J and clone size are those of that table, while D and trimming were read from the DNA. This sample has tens of thousands of clones, with about nine tenths found just once. This receptor was taken from a man older than 75 with active COVID-19. The V gene is TRBV28, the J gene TRBJ2-3, with TRBD2 identical over 12 bases. Material for sequencing was peripheral blood. This CDR3 is CASRTSGSGTDTQYF. CDR3 in DNA: TGTGCCAGCAGGACTAGCGGGAGTGGGACAGATACGCAGTATTTT.